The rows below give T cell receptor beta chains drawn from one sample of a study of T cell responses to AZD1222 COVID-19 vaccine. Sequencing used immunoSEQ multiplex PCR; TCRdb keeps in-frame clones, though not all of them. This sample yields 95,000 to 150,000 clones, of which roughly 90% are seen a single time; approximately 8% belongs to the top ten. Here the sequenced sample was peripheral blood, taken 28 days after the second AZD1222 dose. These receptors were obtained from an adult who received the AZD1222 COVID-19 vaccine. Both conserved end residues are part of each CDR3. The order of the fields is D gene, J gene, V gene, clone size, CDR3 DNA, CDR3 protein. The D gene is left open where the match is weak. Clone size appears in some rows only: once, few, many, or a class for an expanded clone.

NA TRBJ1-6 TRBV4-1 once TGCGCAAGTGCGGCAGCTAGTTCACCCCTCCACTTT CASAAASSPLHF
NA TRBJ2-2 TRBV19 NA TGTGCCAGTATTCCAAGTACAGCGGGCCGTACCGGGGAGCTGTTTTTT CASIPSTAGRTGELFF
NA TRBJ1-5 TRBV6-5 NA TGTGCCAGCAGTTACTCGAACCGCAATCAGCCCCAGCATTTT CASSYSNRNQPQHF
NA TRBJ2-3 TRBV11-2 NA TGTGCCAGCAGCTTATTTCGGGGGTCAGTGACAGATACGCAGTATTTT CASSLFRGSVTDTQYF
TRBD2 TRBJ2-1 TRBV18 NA TGTGCCAGCTCACCACCAGAGACTAGCGGTGAGCAGTTCTTC CASSPPETSGEQFF
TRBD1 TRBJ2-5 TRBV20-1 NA TGCAGTGCTAGTTTCAGGGGGCCCGGGGAGACCCAGTACTTC CSASFRGPGETQYF
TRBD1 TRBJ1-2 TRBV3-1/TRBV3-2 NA TGTGCCAGCAGCCAAGATTGGACAGGAAGCTATGGCTACACCTTC CASSQDWTGSYGYTF
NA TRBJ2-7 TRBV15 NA TGTGCCACCAGCTCCGGGGCAGTCCACGAGCAGTACTTC CATSSGAVHEQYF
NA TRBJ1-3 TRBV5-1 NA TGCGCCAGCAGCACGACAGGAGACTCTGGAAACACCATATATTTT CASSTTGDSGNTIYF
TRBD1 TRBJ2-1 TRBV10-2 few TGCGCCACGGACAGGGCCGGGAACAATGAGCAGTTCTTC CATDRAGNNEQFF
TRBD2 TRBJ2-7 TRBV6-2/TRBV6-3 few TGTGCCAGCAGTGGACTAGAATCTTCCTACGAGCAGTACTTC CASSGLESSYEQYF
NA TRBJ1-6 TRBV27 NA TGTGCCAGCAGTCTCCGGGGACCTAATTCACCCCTCCACTTT CASSLRGPNSPLHF
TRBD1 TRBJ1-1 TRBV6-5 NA TGTGCCAGCAGTTACACAGGGGGGAGTGATGAAGCTTTCTTT CASSYTGGSDEAFF
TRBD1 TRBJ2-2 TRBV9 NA TGTGCCAGCAGCGTAGAAGAAGGGACAGTGGGAACCGGGGAGCTGTTTTTT CASSVEEGTVGTGELFF